One sample yielded the 27 T cell receptor beta chains listed below, sequenced in a study of shared clonotypes between healthy human individuals. Some clones are missing from TCRdb's copy, which holds only in-frame ones; the method was immunoSEQ multiplex PCR. The sample lists more than 2,000,000 clones, around 90% seen once, with around 0.14% in the top ten. The source material was naive CD4+ T cells sorted from blood. Described subset: CD45RA+ positively selected. All receptors derive from a man aged 18 to 30 in good health.

The chain has TRBV19 and TRBJ1-5; TRBD1 matches at 7 bases. Germline V gene lookup returns CDR1 LNHDA and CDR2 SQIVND (reference sequence). CDR3 length equals 14 residues. V lost 7 bases, J lost 6 bases, and 9 bases stayed unmatched. CDR3 loop: CASTEDRSVQPQHF. CDR3 nucleotide sequence: TGTGCCAGTACAGAGGACAGGTCAGTTCAGCCCCAGCATTTT.

The V gene is TRBV5-1, the J gene TRBJ2-7; D perhaps matches TRBD2 (5 bases). The germline V gene encodes CDR1 SGHRS and CDR2 YFSETQ. The CDR3 is 13 amino acids. V lost 4 bases, J lost 4 bases, and 12 bases lay in between. CDR3 region: CASSPGFPYEQYF. The CDR3 nucleotides read TGCGCCAGCAGCCCGGGATTTCCTTACGAGCAGTACTTC.

The genes are TRBV5-1 and TRBJ2-3, with no clear D. The germline V and J ends were trimmed by 4 bases and 4 bases, with 16 bases remaining between them. The CDR3 runs 15 residues. Germline loops: CDR1 SGHRS, CDR2 YFSETQ. CDR3: CASSRLSRPADTQYF. The CDR3 region has the DNA TGCGCCAGCAGCCGCCTGTCGCGGCCCGCAGATACGCAGTATTTT.

This chain uses TRBV9 with TRBJ2-2; 8 nucleotides agree with TRBD2. Germline trimming cut 3 bases from V and 5 bases from J; bases unmatched to any gene: 15. The CDR3 is made up of 18 amino acids. Germline V gene data show CDR1 as SGDLS and CDR2 as YYNGEE. For the CDR3, the DNA is TGTGCCAGCAGCGCTAGCACAGCGGGAGTGGATTGGACCGGGGAGCTGTTTTTT. Translating it yields CASSASTAGVDWTGELFF.

Turning to this clone: Other DNA sequences within the sample encode an identical CDR3. This chain joins TRBV18 and TRBJ1-4, with D perhaps TRBD1 (6 bases). CDR1 is KGHSH, CDR2 LQKENI, per germline. V was trimmed by 4 bases and J by 2 bases, leaving 8 bases between them. The CDR3 runs 14 residues. CDR3: CASSLTGTNEKLFF. The CDR3 bases are TGTGCCAGCTCACTTACAGGGACTAATGAAAAACTGTTTTTT.

The J gene is TRBJ1-5, the V gene TRBV7-2; D unclear. The CDR3 has 18 amino acids. V was shortened by 1 base and J by 0 bases, with 16 bases between the two germline ends. Looked up from germline, CDR1 is SGHTA and CDR2 is FQGNSA. This chain's CDR3 is CASSLDPPRQYSNQPQHF. The CDR3 coding sequence is TGTGCCAGCAGCTTAGACCCTCCTCGTCAATATAGCAATCAGCCCCAGCATTTT.

This clone was detected only once. The CDR3 DNA follows: TGTGCCAGCAGCGGGCGTCGGTTGGGACTAGGCTTTGAAGAGCAGTACTTC. Amino acid sequence: CASSGRRLGLGFEEQYF. The chain carries TRBV7-9 and TRBJ2-7, with TRBD2 identical over 8 bases. CDR3 length: 17 amino acids. Germline-derived CDR1 and CDR2 are SEHNR and FQNEAQ (reference sequence). V was pared by 5 bases and J by 7 bases, with 19 bases of the junction left unmatched. Full variable domain (outside the CDR3, taken from reference TRBV7-9 and TRBJ2-7): DTGVSQNPRHKITKRGQNVTFRCDPISEHNRLYWYRQTLGQGPEFLTYFQNEAQLEKSRLLSDRFSAERPKGSFSTLEIQRTEQGDSAMYLCASSGRRLGLGFEEQYFGPGTRLTVT.

As concerns this clone: Compared with germline, one end of the junction differs, possibly owing to a read error. This chain uses TRBV10-3 with TRBJ2-7; D is possibly TRBD1 (6 bases). The CDR3 extends over 11 amino acids. Germline V lookup: CDR1 ENHRY, CDR2 SYGVKD. DNA for the CDR3: TGTGCCATCAGTGAGGGGGGCACCTCTATCTTC. Amino acid sequence: CAISEGGTSIF.

This chain uses TRBV6-1 with TRBJ2-5; 10 bases agree with TRBD2. Losses at the gene ends were 6 bases for V and 5 bases for J; bases not matched to a gene: 6. The length of the CDR3 is 14 residues. Germline CDR1 is MNHNS and CDR2 is SASEGT. The CDR3 sequence: CASSVAGGLETQYF. The CDR3 nucleotides are TGTGCCAGCAGCGTAGCGGGAGGCCTGGAGACCCAGTACTTC.

This clone was observed a single time. The genes are TRBV7-8 and TRBJ2-2; D gene uncertain. Germline V gene lookup returns CDR1 SGHVS and CDR2 FQNEAQ. V was pared by 3 bases and J by 4 bases, with 15 bases between. The CDR3 totals 16 residues. The CDR3 sequence: CASSFGLNEVTGELFF. The CDR3 DNA reads TGTGCCAGCAGCTTTGGTTTGAACGAGGTCACCGGGGAGCTGTTTTTT.

The chain uses TRBV28 and TRBJ2-5, with D perhaps being TRBD1 or TRBD2 (6 bases each). V shed 6 bases and J shed 7 bases, with 18 bases lying between them. CDR1 and CDR2 from the germline V gene are MDHEN and SYDVKM. The CDR3 sequence is 14 residues long. The CDR3 reads CASSLGGGQGTQYF. The DNA for the CDR3 is TGTGCCAGCAGCCTAGGTGGGGGGCAGGGGACCCAGTACTTC.

The chain couples TRBV27 to TRBJ2-3, with D possibly being TRBD1 (6 bases). CDR1 is MNHEY and CDR2 is SMNVEV in the germline V gene (reference sequence). The CDR3 is 16 amino acids. Between the trimmed V and J ends, which lost 3 bases and 0 bases, there was a span of 13 bases. Written as DNA, the CDR3 is TGTGCCAGCAGTTTCTCCGGACAGATTAGCACAGATACGCAGTATTTT. It codes for CASSFSGQISTDTQYF.

V and J are TRBV19 and TRBJ1-2; D possibly corresponds to TRBD1 (5 bases). The germline V gene has CDR1 LNHDA and CDR2 SQIVND (reference sequence). This CDR3 is 14 amino acids long. Trimming shortened V by 5 bases and J by 4 bases, and 14 bases separated the two germline ends. Written as DNA, the CDR3 is TGTGCCAGTAGTGGGGCAGGGATTCCCTATGGCTACACCTTC. It specifies CASSGAGIPYGYTF.

The chain is built from TRBV6-1 and TRBJ1-1, with 7 nucleotides matching TRBD1. V shed 6 bases and J 1 base; nucleotides not matched to a gene: 5. CDR1 and CDR2 (germline): MNHNS, SASEGT. CDR3 length: 14 residues. CDR3: CASRLGTANTEAFF. The CDR3 bases are TGTGCCAGCAGACTAGGGACAGCGAACACTGAAGCTTTCTTT.

This chain links TRBV28 with TRBJ2-7, with 7 bases identical to TRBD2. The germline V gene has CDR1 MDHEN and CDR2 SYDVKM. This CDR3 spans 13 amino acids. Losses at the gene ends were 2 bases for V and 4 bases for J; bases not matched to a gene: 2. CDR3 bases: TGTGCCAGCAGTTTAGGCGGGAGATACGAGCAGTACTTC. Protein sequence: CASSLGGRYEQYF.

Only one count was recorded for this clone. At one end, the junction sequence differs from germline, possibly due to a read error. The V and J genes are TRBV7-7 and TRBJ2-2; D uncertain. The CDR3 has 14 amino acids. Germline V gene sequence: CDR1 SSHAT, CDR2 FNYEAQ (reference sequence). DNA for the CDR3: TGTGCTAGCAGCTTAACCGATGGCACCGGGGAGCTGTTTTTT. Its protein is CASSLTDGTGELFF. Combining the CDR3 with reference TRBV7-7 and TRBJ2-2 gives the whole variable domain GAGVSQSPRYKVTKRGQDVTLRCDPISSHATLYWYQQALGQGPEFLTYFNYEAQPDKSGLPSDRFSAERPEGSISTLTIQRTEQRDSAMYRCASSLTDGTGELFFGEGSRLTVL.

The chain uses TRBV30 and TRBJ2-5; 8 bases are a match to TRBD2. V gave up 5 bases and J gave up 4 bases; unmatched junction bases: 9. Germline V gene data show CDR1 as GTSNPN and CDR2 as SVGIG (reference sequence). The CDR3 has 14 residues. DNA of the CDR3: TGTGCCTGGGGCCCGGGACTAGTTACAGAGACCCAGTACTTC. Translated: CAWGPGLVTETQYF.

This clone was found a few times. This specimen includes other DNA sequences encoding the same CDR3. The chain combines TRBV5-5 with TRBJ1-1; D ambiguous. The V end lost 4 bases, the J end lost 1 base, and 11 bases lay between the germline ends. Germline values: CDR1 SGHKS, CDR2 YYEKEE (reference sequence). The CDR3 has 14 amino acids. In DNA, the CDR3 is TGTGCCAGCAGCCTCGGCGCTACGAACACTGAAGCTTTCTTT. Translated, it gives CASSLGATNTEAFF.

This chain joins TRBV7-3 and TRBJ1-1; TRBD1 agrees at 7 bases. This CDR3 has 13 residues. With 3 bases clipped from V and 5 bases from J, the junction kept 3 bases outside the gene matches. Germline values: CDR1 SGHTA, CDR2 FQGTGA. CDR3 DNA sequence: TGTGCCAGCAGCTTGACAGGGCTGACTGAAGCTTTCTTT. Its protein is CASSLTGLTEAFF.

The gene calls are TRBV7-9 and TRBJ1-5, with a tentative D call TRBD1 (5 bases). Per the germline V gene, CDR1 is SEHNR and CDR2 is FQNEAQ (reference sequence). The CDR3 has 15 amino acids. The V end was cut by 5 bases, the J end by 4 bases, with 15 bases between. CDR3 in DNA: TGTGCCAGCAGCCGGCCGGGGGGAGCGAATCAGCCCCAGCATTTT. Its translation: CASSRPGGANQPQHF.

The chain is built from TRBV10-3 and TRBJ2-7; either TRBD1 or TRBD2 may fit D (5 bases each). CDR3 size: 15 residues. Trimming removed 4 bases from V and 1 base from J, with 14 bases in between. Germline V gene lookup returns CDR1 ENHRY and CDR2 SYGVKD. The DNA for the CDR3 is TGTGCCATCAGTGTCACCGGGACCCCTTCCTACGAGCAGTACTTC. Amino acids: CAISVTGTPSYEQYF.

V gene TRBV2 combines with J gene TRBJ1-5; D gene ambiguous. Trimming pared 2 bases from V and 0 bases from J, leaving 8 bases between. The V gene's germline CDR1 is SNHLY and CDR2 FYNNEI. CDR3 length equals 15 residues. CDR3 sequence reads: CASSESEYSNQPQHF. DNA for the CDR3: TGTGCCAGCAGTGAATCAGAGTATAGCAATCAGCCCCAGCATTTT.

This chain uses TRBV2 with TRBJ1-2; tentative D call: TRBD1 (5 bases). Germline V lookup: CDR1 SNHLY, CDR2 FYNNEI. The CDR3 runs 12 residues. Trimming stripped 9 bases from V and 7 bases from J, with 15 bases between. The CDR3 loop reads CASTSGVSGYTF. The CDR3 DNA is TGTGCCAGTACCTCGGGGGTCTCTGGCTACACCTTC.

The gene calls are TRBV4-1 and TRBJ2-1; 9 bases match TRBD1. The length of the CDR3 is 19 residues. V trimming: 0 bases; J trimming: 0 bases; junction bases outside the gene matches: 9. The germline CDR1 and CDR2 sequences are MGHRA and YSYEKL. CDR3 DNA sequence: TGCGCCAGCAGCCAAGAGCTACAGGGGGCCCTGTCCTCCTACAATGAGCAGTTCTTC. Its translation: CASSQELQGALSSYNEQFF.

This CDR3 reads CASSRPGLAGYEQYF. CDR3 bases: TGTGCCAGCAGTCGACCCGGACTAGCGGGATACGAGCAGTACTTC. The gene calls are TRBV6-6 and TRBJ2-7, with 12 bases fitting TRBD2. The ends lost 5 bases at V and 4 bases at J; junction bases unmatched: 6. Germline V gives CDR1 MNHNY, CDR2 SVGAGI (reference sequence). The CDR3 loop spans 15 amino acids.

The chain recombines TRBV29-1 with TRBJ2-3; 9 nucleotides match TRBD1. Trimming took 6 bases from V and 3 from J; bases not matched to a gene: 7. Per germline, CDR1 SQVTM and CDR2 ANQGSEA. CDR3 length equals 14 residues. CDR3 nucleotides: TGCAGCGTGGGGACAGGGAAAGGGACAGATACGCAGTATTTT. Its protein product is CSVGTGKGTDTQYF.

The chain carries TRBV27 and TRBJ2-1, with 13 bases identical to TRBD2. The CDR3 sequence is 16 residues long. Trimming cost V 5 bases and J 9 bases; bases outside gene matches: 10. Germline CDR1 MNHEY, CDR2 SMNVEV (reference sequence). The CDR3 loop is CASSPALAGGPGEQFF. In DNA form, the CDR3 reads TGTGCCAGCAGTCCAGCACTAGCGGGAGGGCCGGGTGAGCAGTTCTTC.